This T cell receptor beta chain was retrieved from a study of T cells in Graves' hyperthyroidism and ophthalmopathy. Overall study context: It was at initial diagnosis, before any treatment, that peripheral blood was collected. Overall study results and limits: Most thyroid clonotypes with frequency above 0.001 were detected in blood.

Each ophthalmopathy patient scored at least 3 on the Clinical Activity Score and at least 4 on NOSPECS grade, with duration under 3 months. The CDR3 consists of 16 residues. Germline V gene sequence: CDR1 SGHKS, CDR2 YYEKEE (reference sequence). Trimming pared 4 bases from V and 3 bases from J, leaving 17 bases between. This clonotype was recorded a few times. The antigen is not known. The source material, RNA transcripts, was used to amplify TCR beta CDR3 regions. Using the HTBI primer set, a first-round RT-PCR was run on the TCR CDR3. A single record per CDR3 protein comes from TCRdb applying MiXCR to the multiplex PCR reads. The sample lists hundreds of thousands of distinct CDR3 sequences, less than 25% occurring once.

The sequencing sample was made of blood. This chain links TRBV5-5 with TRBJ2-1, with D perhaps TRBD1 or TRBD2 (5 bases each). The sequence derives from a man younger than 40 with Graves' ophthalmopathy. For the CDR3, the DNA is TGTGCCAGCAGCCCCCGGGACCAGGCAGTCTACAATGAGCAGTTCTTC. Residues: CASSPRDQAVYNEQFF.